What follows is one T cell receptor (beta chain) and its context. Its recognized antigen is unknown. Within one base of it there is no much larger clone, and no base qualities were kept. These data come from a study of blood T cell repertoires in COVID-19 (dated by TCRdb to 2018 to 2020). Background on the whole study: The collaborator samples originated in the United States, Italy and Spain and spanned the acute and convalescent phases of COVID-19. Subjects who had been exposed to COVID-19, were actively infected with it, or had recovered from it provided the deeply sampled blood TCRbeta repertoires that made up the dataset. Sample metadata almost always included a de-identified subject ID, COVID-19 status, age in years and sex. A freely available public database, intended as a resource for researchers studying the immune response to SARS-CoV-2, is where the repertoires were released. The samples were drawn from two sources: the first 160 participants of the ongoing ImmuneRACE study, and 1,254 subjects contributed by 6 global collaborators. The material from the prospective study consisted of cDNA or gDNA derived from T cells, B-cell-depleted T cells, or PBMCs. HLA class I and class II types, where available, came from metadata supplied by the sample provider rather than from assay-based typing.

The germline V gene provides CDR1 KGHSH and CDR2 LQKENI. V is pruned by 7 bases and J by 2 bases, leaving 14 bases of the junction without a gene match. Including the terminal cysteine and phenylalanine, the CDR3 comprises 18 residues. The read is trimmed to its CDR3 DNA, 54 bases read in frame from base 1. Each collaborating institution followed its own protocols to collect whole blood in K2EDTA tubes. For TCRbeta analysis, collaborators shipped samples in one of three forms: frozen whole blood, isolated PBMCs, or DNA extracted from either of those sample types. TCRbeta CDR3 regions were amplified from genomic DNA using the immunoSEQ Assay, a bias-controlled multiplex PCR. Per the source publication's procedure: The number of nucleated cells in each sample was estimated by amplification of reference gene primers within the assay. Sequence reads were collapsed and filtered to measure the absolute abundance of every unique TCRbeta CDR3 rearrangement. Productive Simpson clonality was computed per sample as the square root of Simpson's diversity index over productive rearrangements. TCRdb holds this immuneACCESS table with in-frame rearrangements only. Some clones are missing; in checked studies, unresolved V genes explain under half, and the rest has no known cause. V and J calls and clone size are copied from that table; D and trimming were computed from the DNA. A total of about 120,000 clones appear in this sample, about 86% of them only once. Roughly 2.2% of the sample is held by the ten biggest clonotypes.

Paper-wide results and their limitations: The amount of clinical and demographic metadata varied by source and participant and was provided uncurated.

The sequenced sample consisted of peripheral blood. This TCR derives from a woman between 50 and 59 years old with acute or convalescent COVID-19. The V and J genes are TRBV18 and TRBJ2-3; the junction holds 11 bases that match TRBD2. The CDR3 protein sequence reads: CASLQRPSGGPNTDTQYF. The DNA sequence is given as TGTGCCAGCTTACAGCGGCCTAGCGGGGGGCCTAACACAGATACGCAGTATTTT.